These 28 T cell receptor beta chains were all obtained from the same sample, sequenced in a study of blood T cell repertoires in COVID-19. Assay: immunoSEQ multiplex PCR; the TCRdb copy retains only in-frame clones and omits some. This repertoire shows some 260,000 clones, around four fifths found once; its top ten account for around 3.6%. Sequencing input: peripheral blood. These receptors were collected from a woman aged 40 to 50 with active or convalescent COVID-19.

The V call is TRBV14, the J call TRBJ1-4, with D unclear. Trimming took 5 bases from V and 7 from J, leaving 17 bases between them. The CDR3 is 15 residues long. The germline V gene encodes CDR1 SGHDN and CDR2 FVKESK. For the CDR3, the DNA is TGTGCCAGCAGCTTCGGTCGAAAATTCGGTGAAAAACTGTTTTTT. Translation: CASSFGRKFGEKLFF.

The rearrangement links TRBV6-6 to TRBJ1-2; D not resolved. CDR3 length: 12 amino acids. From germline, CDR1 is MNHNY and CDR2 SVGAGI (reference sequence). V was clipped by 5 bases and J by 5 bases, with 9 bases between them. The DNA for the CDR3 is TGTGCCAGCAGTAACCGGGATTATGGCTACACCTTC. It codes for CASSNRDYGYTF.

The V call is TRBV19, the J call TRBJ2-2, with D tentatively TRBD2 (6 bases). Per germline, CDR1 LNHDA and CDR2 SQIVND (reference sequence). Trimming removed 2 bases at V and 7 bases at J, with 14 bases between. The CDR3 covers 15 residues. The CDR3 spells CASSIRGGLSGELFF. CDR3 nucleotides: TGTGCCAGTAGTATACGCGGAGGGCTCAGCGGGGAGCTGTTTTTT.

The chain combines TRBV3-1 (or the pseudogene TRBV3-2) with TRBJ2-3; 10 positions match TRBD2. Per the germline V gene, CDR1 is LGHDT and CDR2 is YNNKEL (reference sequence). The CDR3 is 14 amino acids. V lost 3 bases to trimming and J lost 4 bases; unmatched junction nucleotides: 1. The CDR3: CASSQTSGPDTQYF. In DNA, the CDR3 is TGTGCCAGCAGCCAGACTAGCGGGCCAGATACGCAGTATTTT.

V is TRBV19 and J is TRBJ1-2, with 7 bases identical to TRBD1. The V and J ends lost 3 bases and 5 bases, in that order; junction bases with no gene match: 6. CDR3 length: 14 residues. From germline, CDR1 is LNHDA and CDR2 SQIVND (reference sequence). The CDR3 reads CASSIETGSYGYTF. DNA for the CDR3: TGTGCCAGTAGTATTGAGACAGGGTCGTATGGCTACACCTTC.

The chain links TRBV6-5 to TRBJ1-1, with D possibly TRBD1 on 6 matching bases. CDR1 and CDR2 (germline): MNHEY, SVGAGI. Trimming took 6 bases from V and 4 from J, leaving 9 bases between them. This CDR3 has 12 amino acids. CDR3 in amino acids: CASRNRATEAFF. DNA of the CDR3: TGTGCCAGCAGAAACAGGGCCACTGAAGCTTTCTTT.

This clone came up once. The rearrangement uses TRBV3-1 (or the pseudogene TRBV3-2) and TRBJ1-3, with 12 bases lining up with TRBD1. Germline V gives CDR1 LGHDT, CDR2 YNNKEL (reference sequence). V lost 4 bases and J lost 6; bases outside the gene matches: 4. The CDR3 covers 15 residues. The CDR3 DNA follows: TGTGCCAGCAGCCTGGGGACAGGGGGCAAAAACACCATATATTTT. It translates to CASSLGTGGKNTIYF.

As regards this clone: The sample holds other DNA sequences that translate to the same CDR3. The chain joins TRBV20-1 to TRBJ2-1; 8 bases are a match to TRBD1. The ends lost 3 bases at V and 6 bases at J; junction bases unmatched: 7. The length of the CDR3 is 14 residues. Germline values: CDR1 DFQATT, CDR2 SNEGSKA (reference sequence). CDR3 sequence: CSASEDRGSNEQFF. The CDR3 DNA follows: TGCAGTGCTAGTGAAGACAGGGGAAGCAATGAGCAGTTCTTC.

CDR3 protein: CASSLGRRSYNEQFF. The CDR3 nucleotides read TGTGCCAGCAGCTTGGGGCGGCGGTCCTACAATGAGCAGTTCTTC. V gene TRBV5-8 combines with J gene TRBJ2-1, with D unresolved. The CDR3 loop spans 15 amino acids. The germline V and J ends were trimmed by 0 bases and 1 base, with 8 bases remaining between them. Germline lookup yields CDR1 SGHTS and CDR2 YDEGEE.

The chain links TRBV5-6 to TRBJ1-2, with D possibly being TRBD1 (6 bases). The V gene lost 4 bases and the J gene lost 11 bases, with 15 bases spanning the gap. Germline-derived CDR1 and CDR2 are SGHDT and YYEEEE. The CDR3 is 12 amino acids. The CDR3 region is CASSPTGQRYTF. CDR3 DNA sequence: TGTGCCAGCAGCCCAACGGGACAACGGTACACCTTC.

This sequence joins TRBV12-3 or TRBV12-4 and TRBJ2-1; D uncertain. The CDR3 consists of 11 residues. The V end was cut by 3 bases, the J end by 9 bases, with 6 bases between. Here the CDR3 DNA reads TGTGCCAGCAGTTTTAGTGCTGAGCAGTTCTTC. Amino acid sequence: CASSFSAEQFF.

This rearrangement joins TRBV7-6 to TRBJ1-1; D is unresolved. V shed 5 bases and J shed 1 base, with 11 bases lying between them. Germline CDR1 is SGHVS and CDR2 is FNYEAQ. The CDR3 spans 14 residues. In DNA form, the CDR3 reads TGTGCCAGCAGCGGTATCACAGCGAACACTGAAGCTTTCTTT. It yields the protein CASSGITANTEAFF.

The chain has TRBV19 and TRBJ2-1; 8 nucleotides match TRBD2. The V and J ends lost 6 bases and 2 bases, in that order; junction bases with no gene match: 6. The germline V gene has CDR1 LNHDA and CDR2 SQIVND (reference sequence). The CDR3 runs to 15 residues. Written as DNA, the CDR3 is TGTGCCAGTAGCGGGCGTAGCGGGGCCTACAATGAGCAGTTCTTC. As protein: CASSGRSGAYNEQFF.

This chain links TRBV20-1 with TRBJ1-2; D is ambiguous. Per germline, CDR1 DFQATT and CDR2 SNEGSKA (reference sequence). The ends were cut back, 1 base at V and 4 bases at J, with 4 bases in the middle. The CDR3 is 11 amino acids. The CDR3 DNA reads TGCAGTGCTAGAGTCGGCTATGGCTACACCTTC. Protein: CSARVGYGYTF.

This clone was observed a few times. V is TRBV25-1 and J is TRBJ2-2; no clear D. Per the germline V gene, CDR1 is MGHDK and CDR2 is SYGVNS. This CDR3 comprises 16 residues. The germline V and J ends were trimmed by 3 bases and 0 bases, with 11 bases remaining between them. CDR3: CASSDNTATNTGELFF. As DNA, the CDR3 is TGTGCCAGCAGTGACAATACAGCCACGAACACCGGGGAGCTGTTTTTT.

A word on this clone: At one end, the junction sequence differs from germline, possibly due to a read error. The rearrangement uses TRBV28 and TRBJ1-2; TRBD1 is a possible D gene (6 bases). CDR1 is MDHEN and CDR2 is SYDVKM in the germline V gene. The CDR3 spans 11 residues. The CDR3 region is CASNLQGGYTF. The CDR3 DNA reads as TGTGCCAGCAATTTACAGGGAGGCTACACCTTC.

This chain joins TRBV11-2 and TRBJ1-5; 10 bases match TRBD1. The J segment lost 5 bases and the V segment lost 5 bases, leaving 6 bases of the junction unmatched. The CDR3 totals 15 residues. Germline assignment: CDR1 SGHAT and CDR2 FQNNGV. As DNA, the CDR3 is TGTGCCAGCAGCCCCGGGACAGGGGTCCATCAGCCCCAGCATTTT. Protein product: CASSPGTGVHQPQHF.

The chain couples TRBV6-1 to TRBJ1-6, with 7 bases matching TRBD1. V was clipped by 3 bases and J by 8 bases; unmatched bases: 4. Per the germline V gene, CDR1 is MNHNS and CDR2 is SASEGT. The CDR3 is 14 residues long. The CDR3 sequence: CASSERQGDSPLHF. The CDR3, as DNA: TGTGCCAGCAGTGAGAGACAGGGCGATTCACCCCTCCACTTT.

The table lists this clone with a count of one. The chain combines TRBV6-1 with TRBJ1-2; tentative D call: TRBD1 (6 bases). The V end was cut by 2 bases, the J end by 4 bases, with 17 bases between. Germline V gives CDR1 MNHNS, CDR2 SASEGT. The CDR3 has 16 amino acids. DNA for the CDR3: TGTGCCAGCAGTGAAAGCGCTCGGGGGGGCCCCTATGGCTACACCTTC. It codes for CASSESARGGPYGYTF.

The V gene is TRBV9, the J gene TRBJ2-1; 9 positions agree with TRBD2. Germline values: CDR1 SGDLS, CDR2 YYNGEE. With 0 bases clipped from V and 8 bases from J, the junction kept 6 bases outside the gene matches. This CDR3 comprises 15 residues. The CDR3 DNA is TGTGCCAGCAGCGTAGGGGGACTAGCTGGTGATGAGCAGTTCTTC. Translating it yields CASSVGGLAGDEQFF.

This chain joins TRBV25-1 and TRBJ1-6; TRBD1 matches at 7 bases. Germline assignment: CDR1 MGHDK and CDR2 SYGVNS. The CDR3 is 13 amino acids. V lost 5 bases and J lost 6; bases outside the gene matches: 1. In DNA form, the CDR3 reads TGTGCCAGCAGTAACAGGGGTAATTCACCCCTCCACTTT. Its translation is CASSNRGNSPLHF.

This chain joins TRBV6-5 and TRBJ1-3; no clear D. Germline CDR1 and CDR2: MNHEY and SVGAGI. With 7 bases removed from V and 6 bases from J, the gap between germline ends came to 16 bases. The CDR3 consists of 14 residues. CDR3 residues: CASTPPGFANTIYF. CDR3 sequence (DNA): TGTGCCAGCACCCCCCCCGGGTTTGCAAACACCATATATTTT.

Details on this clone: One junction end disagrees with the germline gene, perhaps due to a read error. The CDR3 is CAGSQEGDRADTQYF. CDR3 DNA sequence: TGTGCCGGCAGCCAAGAGGGGGACAGAGCAGATACGCAGTATTTT. V usage is TRBV3-1 (or the pseudogene TRBV3-2) and J usage is TRBJ2-3; 7 positions match TRBD1. CDR3 length: 15 residues. CDR1 is LGHDT and CDR2 is YNNKEL in the germline V gene (reference sequence).

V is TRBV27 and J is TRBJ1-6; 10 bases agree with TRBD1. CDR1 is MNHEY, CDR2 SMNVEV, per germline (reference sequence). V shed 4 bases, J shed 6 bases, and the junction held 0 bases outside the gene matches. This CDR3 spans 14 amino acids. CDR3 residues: CASSWTGGNSPLHF. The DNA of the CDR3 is TGTGCCAGCAGTTGGACAGGGGGTAATTCACCCCTCCACTTT.

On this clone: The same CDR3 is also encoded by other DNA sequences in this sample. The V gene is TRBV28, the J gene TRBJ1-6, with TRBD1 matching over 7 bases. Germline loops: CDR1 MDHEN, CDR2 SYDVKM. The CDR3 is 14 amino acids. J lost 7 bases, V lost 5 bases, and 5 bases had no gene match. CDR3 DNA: TGTGCCAGCAGTCTTGGACAGGACAATTCACCCCTCCACTTT. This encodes CASSLGQDNSPLHF.

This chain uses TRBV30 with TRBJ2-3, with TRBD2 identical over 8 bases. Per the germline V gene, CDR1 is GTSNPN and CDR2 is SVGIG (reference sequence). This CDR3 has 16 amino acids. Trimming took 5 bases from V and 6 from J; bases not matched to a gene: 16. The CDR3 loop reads CAWHQSGTRPTDTQYF. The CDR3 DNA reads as TGTGCCTGGCACCAATCCGGGACTAGACCGACGGATACGCAGTATTTT.

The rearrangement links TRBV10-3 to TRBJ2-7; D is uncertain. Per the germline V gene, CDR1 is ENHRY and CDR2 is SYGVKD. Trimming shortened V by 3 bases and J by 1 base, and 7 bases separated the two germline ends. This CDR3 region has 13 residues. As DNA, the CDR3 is TGTGCCATCAGTGAAGGCGGTTCCTACGAGCAGTACTTC. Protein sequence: CAISEGGSYEQYF.

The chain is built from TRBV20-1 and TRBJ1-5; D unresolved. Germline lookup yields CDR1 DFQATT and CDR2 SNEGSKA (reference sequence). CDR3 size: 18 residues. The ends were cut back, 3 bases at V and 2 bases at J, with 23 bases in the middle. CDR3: CSASRGVGPGGGNQPQHF. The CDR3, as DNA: TGCAGTGCTAGTCGTGGAGTGGGCCCGGGAGGTGGCAATCAGCCCCAGCATTTT.